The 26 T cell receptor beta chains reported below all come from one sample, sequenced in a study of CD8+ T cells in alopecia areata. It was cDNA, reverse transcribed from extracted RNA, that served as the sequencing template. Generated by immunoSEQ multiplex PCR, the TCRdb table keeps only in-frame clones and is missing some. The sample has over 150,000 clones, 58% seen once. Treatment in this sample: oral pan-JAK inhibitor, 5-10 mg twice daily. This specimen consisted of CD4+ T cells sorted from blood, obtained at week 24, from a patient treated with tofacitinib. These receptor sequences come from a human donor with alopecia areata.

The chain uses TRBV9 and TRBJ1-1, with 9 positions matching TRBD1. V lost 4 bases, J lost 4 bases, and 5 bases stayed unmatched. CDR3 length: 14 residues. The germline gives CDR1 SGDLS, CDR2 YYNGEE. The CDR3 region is CASSPRQGGTEAFF. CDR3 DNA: TGTGCCAGCAGCCCCAGACAGGGGGGCACTGAAGCTTTCTTT.

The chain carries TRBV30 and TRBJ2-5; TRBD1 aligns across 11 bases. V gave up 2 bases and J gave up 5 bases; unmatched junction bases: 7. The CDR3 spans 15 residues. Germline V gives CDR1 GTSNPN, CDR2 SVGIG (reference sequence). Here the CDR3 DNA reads TGTGCCTGGAGTCGTGGGACAGGGGGTTTGGAGACCCAGTACTTC. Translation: CAWSRGTGGLETQYF.

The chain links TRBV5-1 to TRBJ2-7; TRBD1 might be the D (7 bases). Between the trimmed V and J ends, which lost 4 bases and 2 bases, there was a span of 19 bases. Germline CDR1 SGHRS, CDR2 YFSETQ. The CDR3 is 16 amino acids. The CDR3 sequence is CASSAGPGQSTYEQYF. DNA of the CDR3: TGCGCCAGCAGCGCGGGGCCGGGACAGTCGACCTACGAGCAGTACTTC.

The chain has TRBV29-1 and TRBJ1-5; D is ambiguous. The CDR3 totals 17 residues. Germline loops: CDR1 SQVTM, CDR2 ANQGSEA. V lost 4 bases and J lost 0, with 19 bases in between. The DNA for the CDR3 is TGCAGCGTTGGACTATTAGGAGATAGTGGTAGCAATCAGCCCCAGCATTTT. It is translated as CSVGLLGDSGSNQPQHF.

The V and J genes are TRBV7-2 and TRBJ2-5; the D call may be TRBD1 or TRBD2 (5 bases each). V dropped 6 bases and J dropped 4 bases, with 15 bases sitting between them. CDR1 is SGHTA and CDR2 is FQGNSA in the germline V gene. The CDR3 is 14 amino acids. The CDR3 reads CASRGSLGVETQYF. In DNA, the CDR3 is TGTGCCAGCAGGGGATCACTAGGGGTAGAGACCCAGTACTTC.

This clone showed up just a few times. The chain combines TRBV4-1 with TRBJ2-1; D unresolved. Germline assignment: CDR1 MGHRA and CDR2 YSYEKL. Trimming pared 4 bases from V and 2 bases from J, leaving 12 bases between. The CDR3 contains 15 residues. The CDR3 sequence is CASSRELEPYNEQFF. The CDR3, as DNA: TGCGCCAGCAGCCGGGAATTGGAACCCTACAATGAGCAGTTCTTC.

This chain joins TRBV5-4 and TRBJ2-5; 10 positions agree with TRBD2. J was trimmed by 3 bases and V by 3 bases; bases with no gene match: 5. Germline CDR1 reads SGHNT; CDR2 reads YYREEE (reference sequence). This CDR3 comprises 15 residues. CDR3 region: CASSSPSGGEETQYF. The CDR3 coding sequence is TGTGCCAGCAGCTCCCCCAGCGGGGGGGAAGAGACCCAGTACTTC.

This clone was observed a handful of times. DNA for the CDR3: TGTGCCAGCAGCTTAATCCCAGATACGCAGTATTTT. Translating it yields CASSLIPDTQYF. V and J are TRBV7-9 and TRBJ2-3; D ambiguous. Trimming took off 2 bases at V and 4 bases at J, with 4 bases between the two ends. This CDR3 region has 12 residues. Looked up from germline, CDR1 is SEHNR and CDR2 is FQNEAQ (reference sequence).

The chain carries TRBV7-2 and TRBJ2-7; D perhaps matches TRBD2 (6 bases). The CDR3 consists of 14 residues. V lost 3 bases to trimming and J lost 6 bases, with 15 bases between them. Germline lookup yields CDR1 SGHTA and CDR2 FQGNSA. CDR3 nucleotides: TGTGCCAGCAGCTTGAGTACGGGAGACGTCGAGCAGTACTTC. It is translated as CASSLSTGDVEQYF.

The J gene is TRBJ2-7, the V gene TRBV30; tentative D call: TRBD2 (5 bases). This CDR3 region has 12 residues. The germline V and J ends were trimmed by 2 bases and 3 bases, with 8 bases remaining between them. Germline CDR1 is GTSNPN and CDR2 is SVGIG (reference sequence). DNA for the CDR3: TGTGCCTGGAGTTCACTAGGCTACGAGCAGTACTTC. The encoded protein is CAWSSLGYEQYF.

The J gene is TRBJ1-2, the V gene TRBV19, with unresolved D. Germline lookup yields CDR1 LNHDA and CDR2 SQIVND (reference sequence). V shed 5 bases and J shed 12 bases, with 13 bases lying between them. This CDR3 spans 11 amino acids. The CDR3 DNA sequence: TGTGCCAGTAGTGATACTGTAGAGAACACCTTC. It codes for CASSDTVENTF.

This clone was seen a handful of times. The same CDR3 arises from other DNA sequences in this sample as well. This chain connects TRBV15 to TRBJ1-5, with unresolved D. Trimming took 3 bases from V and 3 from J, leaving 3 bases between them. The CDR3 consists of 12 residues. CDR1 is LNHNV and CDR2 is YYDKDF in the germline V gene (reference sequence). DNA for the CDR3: TGTGCCACCAGCAGGGTCAATCAGCCCCAGCATTTT. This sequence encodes CATSRVNQPQHF.

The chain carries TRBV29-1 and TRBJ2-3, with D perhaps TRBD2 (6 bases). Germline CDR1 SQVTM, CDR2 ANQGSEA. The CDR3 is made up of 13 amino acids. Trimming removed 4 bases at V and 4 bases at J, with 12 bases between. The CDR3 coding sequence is TGCAGCGTTGCTAGCGTGAGGGCAGATACGCAGTATTTT. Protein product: CSVASVRADTQYF.

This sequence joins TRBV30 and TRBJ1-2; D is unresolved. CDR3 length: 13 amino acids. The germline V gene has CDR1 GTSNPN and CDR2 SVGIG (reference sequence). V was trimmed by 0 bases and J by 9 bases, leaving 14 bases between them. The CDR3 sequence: CAWSVKSGVSYTF. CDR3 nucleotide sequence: TGTGCCTGGAGTGTTAAGAGTGGAGTGAGCTACACCTTC.

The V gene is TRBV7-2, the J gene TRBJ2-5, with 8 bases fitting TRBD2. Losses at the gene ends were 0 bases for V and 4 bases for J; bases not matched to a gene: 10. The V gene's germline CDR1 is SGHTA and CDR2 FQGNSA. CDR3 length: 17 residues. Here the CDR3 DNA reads TGTGCCAGCAGCTTAGCGGTCGGGGGGGCCGAAGGAGAGACCCAGTACTTC. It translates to CASSLAVGGAEGETQYF.

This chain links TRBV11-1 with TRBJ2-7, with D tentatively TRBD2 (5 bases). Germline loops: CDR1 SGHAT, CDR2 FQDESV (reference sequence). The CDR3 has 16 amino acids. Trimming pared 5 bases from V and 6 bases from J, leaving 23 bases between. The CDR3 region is CASSLNSLSRVGEQYF. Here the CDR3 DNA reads TGTGCCAGCAGCCTAAATTCCTTGTCGAGGGTCGGCGAGCAGTACTTC.

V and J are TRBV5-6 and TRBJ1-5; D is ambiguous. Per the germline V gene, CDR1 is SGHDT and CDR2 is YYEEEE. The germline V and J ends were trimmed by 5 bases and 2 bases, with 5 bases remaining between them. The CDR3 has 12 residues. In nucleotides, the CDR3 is TGTGCCAGCAGTTTCCGCAATCAGCCCCAGCATTTT. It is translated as CASSFRNQPQHF.

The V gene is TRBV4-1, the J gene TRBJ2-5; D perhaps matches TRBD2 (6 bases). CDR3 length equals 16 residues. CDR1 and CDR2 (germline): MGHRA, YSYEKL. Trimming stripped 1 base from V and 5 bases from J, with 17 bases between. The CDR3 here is CASSQVGGTSFETQYF. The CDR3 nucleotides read TGCGCCAGCAGCCAAGTCGGTGGGACTTCATTCGAGACCCAGTACTTC.

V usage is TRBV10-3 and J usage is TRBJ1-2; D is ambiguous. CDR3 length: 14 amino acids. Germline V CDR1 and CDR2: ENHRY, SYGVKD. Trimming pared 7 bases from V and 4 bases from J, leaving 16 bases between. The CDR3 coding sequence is TGTGCCATCACCCCGGTAGTGGAGGCCTATGGCTACACCTTC. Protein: CAITPVVEAYGYTF.

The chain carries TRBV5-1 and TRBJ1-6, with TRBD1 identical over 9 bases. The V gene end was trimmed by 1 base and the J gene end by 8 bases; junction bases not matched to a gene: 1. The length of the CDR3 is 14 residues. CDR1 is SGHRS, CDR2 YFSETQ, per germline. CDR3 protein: CASSLWTGDSPLHF. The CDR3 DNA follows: TGCGCCAGCAGCTTGTGGACAGGGGATTCACCCCTCCACTTT.

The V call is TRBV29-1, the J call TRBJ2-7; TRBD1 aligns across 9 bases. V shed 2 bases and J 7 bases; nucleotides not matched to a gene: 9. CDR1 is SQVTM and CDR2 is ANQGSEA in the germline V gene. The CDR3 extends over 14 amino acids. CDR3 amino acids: CSVERTGGAGEQYF. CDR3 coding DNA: TGCAGCGTTGAACGTACAGGGGGCGCGGGTGAGCAGTACTTC.

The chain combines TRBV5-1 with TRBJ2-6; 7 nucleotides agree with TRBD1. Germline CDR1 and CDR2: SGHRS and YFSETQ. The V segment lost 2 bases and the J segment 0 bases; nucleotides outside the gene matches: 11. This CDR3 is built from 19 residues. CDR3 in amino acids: CASSFTPGQIISGANVLTF. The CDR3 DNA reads TGCGCCAGCAGCTTTACGCCGGGACAGATCATCTCTGGGGCCAACGTCCTGACTTTC.

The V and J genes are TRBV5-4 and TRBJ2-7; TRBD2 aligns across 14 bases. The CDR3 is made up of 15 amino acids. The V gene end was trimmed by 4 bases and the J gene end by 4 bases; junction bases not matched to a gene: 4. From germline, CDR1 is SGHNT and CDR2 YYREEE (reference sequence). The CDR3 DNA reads TGTGCCAGCAGCGACGGGACTAGCGGGAGTTACGAGCAGTACTTC. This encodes CASSDGTSGSYEQYF.

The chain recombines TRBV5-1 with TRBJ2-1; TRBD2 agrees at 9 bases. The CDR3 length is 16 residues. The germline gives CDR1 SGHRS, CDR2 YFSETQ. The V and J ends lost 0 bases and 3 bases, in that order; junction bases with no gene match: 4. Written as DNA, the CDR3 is TGCGCCAGCAGCTTGGCCACAGCGGGAGGCTACAATGAGCAGTTCTTC. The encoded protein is CASSLATAGGYNEQFF.

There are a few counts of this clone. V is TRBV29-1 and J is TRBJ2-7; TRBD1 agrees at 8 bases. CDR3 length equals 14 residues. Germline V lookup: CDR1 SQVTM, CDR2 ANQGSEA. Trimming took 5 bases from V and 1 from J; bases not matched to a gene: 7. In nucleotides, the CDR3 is TGCAGCGTTAAGACGCAGGGGGCTTCCTACGAGCAGTACTTC. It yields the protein CSVKTQGASYEQYF.

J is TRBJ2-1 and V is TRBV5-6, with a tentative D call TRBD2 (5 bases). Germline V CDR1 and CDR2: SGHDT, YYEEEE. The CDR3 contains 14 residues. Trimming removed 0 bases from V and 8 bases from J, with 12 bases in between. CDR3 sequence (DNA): TGTGCCAGCAGCTTGGGTCTAGCCACATATGAGCAGTTCTTC. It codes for CASSLGLATYEQFF.